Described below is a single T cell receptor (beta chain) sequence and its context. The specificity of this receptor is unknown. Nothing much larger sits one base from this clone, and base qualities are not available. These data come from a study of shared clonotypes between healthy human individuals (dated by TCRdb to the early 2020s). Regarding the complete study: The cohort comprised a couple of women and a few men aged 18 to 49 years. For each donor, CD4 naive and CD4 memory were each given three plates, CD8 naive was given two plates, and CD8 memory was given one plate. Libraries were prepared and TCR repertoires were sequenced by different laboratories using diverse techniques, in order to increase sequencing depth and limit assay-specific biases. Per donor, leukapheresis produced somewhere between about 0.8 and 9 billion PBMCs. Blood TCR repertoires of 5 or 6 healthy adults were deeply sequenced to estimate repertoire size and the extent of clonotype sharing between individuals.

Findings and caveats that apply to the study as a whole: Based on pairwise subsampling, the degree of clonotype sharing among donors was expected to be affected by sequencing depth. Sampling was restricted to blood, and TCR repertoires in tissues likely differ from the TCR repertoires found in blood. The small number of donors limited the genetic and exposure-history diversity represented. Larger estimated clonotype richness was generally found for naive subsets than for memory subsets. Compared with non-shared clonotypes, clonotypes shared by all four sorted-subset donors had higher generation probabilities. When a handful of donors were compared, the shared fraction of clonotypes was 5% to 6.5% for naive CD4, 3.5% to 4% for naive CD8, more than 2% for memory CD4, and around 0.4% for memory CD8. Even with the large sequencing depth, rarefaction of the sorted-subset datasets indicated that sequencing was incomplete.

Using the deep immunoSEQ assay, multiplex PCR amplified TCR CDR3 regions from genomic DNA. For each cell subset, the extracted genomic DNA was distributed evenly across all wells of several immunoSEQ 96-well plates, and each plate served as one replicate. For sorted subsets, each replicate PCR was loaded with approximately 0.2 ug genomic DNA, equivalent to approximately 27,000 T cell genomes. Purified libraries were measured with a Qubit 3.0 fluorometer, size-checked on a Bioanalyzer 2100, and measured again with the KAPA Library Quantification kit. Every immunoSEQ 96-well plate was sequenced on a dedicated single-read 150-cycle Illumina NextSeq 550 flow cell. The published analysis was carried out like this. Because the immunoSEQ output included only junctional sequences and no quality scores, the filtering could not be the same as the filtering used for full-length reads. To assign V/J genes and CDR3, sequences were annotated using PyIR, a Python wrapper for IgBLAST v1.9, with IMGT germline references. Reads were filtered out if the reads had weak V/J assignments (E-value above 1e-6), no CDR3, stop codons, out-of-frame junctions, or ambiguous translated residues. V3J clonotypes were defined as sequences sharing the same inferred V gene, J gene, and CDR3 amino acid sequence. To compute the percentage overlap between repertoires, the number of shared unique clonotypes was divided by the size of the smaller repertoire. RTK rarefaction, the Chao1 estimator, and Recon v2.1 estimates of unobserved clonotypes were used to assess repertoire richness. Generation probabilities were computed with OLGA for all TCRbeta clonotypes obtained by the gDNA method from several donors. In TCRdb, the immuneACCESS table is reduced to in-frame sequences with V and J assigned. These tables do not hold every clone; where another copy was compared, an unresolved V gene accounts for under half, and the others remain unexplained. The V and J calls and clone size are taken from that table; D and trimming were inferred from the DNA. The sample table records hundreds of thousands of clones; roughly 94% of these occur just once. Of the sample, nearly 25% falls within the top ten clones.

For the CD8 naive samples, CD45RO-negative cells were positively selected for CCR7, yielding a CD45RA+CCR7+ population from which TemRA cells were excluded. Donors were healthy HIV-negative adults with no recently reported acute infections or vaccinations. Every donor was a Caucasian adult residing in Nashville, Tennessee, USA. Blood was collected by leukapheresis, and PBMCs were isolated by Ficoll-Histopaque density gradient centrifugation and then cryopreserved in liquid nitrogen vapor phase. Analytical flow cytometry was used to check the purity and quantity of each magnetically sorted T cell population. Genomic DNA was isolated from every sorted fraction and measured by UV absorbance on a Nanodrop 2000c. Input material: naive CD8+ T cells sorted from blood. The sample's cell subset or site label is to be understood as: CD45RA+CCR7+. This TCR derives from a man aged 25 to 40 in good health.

The nucleotides are TGCGCCAGCCTTAGACTAGCGGGACACGAGCAGTACTTC. It translates as CASLRLAGHEQYF. The chain couples TRBV10-2 to TRBJ2-7; TRBD2 agrees with 11 junctional bases. The CDR3 measures 13 amino acids from cysteine to phenylalanine. Just the 39-base CDR3 DNA is kept, in frame starting at base 1. Ends trimmed: V by 8 bases, J by 5 bases; bases unmatched to a gene: 5. For CDR1 and CDR2, the germline V gene lists WSHSY and SAAADI.